Below, 27 T cell receptor beta chains from the same sample are listed, as sequenced in a study of blood T cells in healthy people across ages. Together with a sample-barcoded 5' primer, a J-beta primer mix was included in a second PCR lasting about 6 to 11 cycles. TCRdb recomputed calls from the 5' RACE reads with MiXCR, one row per CDR3 protein. The top ten hold 17% of the sample, which has around 870,000 distinct CDR3 sequences, around 26% seen once. What was sequenced was blood. The source of these receptors is a woman of 80 years or more in good health.

This clonotype was observed many times. The V and J genes are TRBV6-5 and TRBJ2-7; TRBD1 matches at 10 bases. CDR1 MNHEY and CDR2 SVGAGI come from the germline V gene. J was trimmed by 4 bases and V by 6 bases; bases with no gene match: 6. This CDR3 is 14 amino acids long. CDR3 sequence reads: CASSHRDRGYEQYF. The CDR3 DNA sequence: TGTGCCAGCAGCCACCGGGACAGGGGATACGAGCAGTACTTC.

This clonotype was counted at least ten times. The genes are TRBV6-2 or TRBV6-3 and TRBJ2-5; 7 bases are a match to TRBD2. V dropped 2 bases and J dropped 2; count of bases not matched to a gene: 5. The CDR3 extends over 15 amino acids. CDR1 is MNHEY, CDR2 SVGEGT, per germline. CDR3 DNA: TGTGCCAGCAGTTACGAGCGGGGTCAACAAGAGACCCAGTACTTC. Amino acids: CASSYERGQQETQYF.

The chain recombines TRBV5-1 with TRBJ2-5, with 14 bases matching TRBD2. The V segment lost 3 bases and the J segment 5 bases; nucleotides outside the gene matches: 6. This CDR3 has 16 amino acids. CDR1 is SGHRS and CDR2 is YFSETQ in the germline V gene. CDR3 nucleotide sequence: TGCGCCAGCAGCTGGGGACTAGCGGGGGTTCGGGAGACCCAGTACTTC. Its translation is CASSWGLAGVRETQYF.

This clonotype was observed a single time. V gene TRBV15 combines with J gene TRBJ1-1; 9 bases agree with TRBD1. CDR3 length: 15 residues. The trim removed 5 bases at V and 4 bases at J, leaving 8 bases unmatched. CDR1 and CDR2 from the germline V gene are LNHNV and YYDKDF (reference sequence). The CDR3 loop is CATSGNRGPGTEAFF. As DNA, the CDR3 is TGTGCCACCAGCGGTAACAGGGGGCCGGGCACTGAAGCTTTCTTT.

At least ten counts were recorded for this clonotype. The chain carries TRBV12-3 or TRBV12-4 and TRBJ1-2; 7 bases are a match to TRBD1. The junction had 9 bases not matched to a gene; V was cut back by 6 bases and J by 8 bases. The CDR3 length is 13 residues. The CDR3 sequence is CASSHPTGSGYTF. In DNA form, the CDR3 reads TGTGCCAGCAGCCATCCGACAGGGTCCGGCTACACCTTC.

This clonotype was detected many times. The chain has TRBV20-1 and TRBJ2-5, with 7 bases matching TRBD1. The V and J ends lost 0 bases and 0 bases, in that order; junction bases with no gene match: 4. Germline CDR1 DFQATT, CDR2 SNEGSKA (reference sequence). This CDR3 spans 15 amino acids. CDR3 bases: TGCAGTGCTAGAGATTTAGGGACAGACCAAGAGACCCAGTACTTC. It translates to CSARDLGTDQETQYF.

This clonotype was observed many times. This sequence joins TRBV7-2 and TRBJ2-1; D possibly corresponds to TRBD2 (6 bases). The CDR3 runs 17 residues. V lost 3 bases and J lost 0, with 15 bases in between. Germline V gives CDR1 SGHTA, CDR2 FQGNSA. CDR3 nucleotide sequence: TGTGCCAGCAGCTTGGTGCGGGGTTTCCCCTCCTACAATGAGCAGTTCTTC. It specifies CASSLVRGFPSYNEQFF.

In its sample, this clonotype was seen many times. The chain has TRBV12-3 or TRBV12-4 and TRBJ2-3, with a weak D call TRBD1 (5 bases). The CDR3 spans 14 residues. The V gene lost 5 bases and the J gene lost 4 bases, with 13 bases spanning the gap. CDR3 region: CASSQPGHSDTQYF. The CDR3 DNA reads TGTGCCAGCAGTCAACCTGGACATTCAGATACGCAGTATTTT.

This clonotype was recorded at least ten times. The chain uses TRBV4-3 and TRBJ1-1; D uncertain. CDR1 and CDR2 from the germline V gene are LGHNA and YSLEER. The CDR3 extends over 17 amino acids. Trimming stripped 0 bases from V and 1 base from J, with 15 bases between. CDR3 nucleotides: TGCGCCAGCAGCCAAGAAATAGGGTTTCCGGGGAACACTGAAGCTTTCTTT. Protein product: CASSQEIGFPGNTEAFF.

This clonotype was observed at least ten times. V and J are TRBV20-1 and TRBJ2-4; no definite D call. The V gene's germline CDR1 is DFQATT and CDR2 SNEGSKA (reference sequence). This CDR3 is built from 15 residues. V shed 5 bases and J shed 0 bases, with 14 bases lying between them. The CDR3 sequence: CSAPDPVLAKNIQYF. CDR3 DNA: TGCAGTGCTCCTGACCCAGTCCTAGCCAAAAACATTCAGTACTTC.

V usage is TRBV10-3 and J usage is TRBJ1-5; D is unclear. The CDR3 is 12 amino acids. Trimming cost V 3 bases and J 7 bases, with 7 bases left between them. Germline CDR1 reads ENHRY; CDR2 reads SYGVKD. The DNA for the CDR3 is TGTGCCATCAGTGATGCCTTCCAGCCCCAGCATTTT. It is translated as CAISDAFQPQHF.

For this clonotype: This clone may be a read error of a much larger clone one base away. The J gene is TRBJ1-2, the V gene TRBV6-2 or TRBV6-3; 10 nucleotides agree with TRBD1. In germline, CDR1 is MNHEY, CDR2 SVGEGT. CDR3 length: 15 residues. CDR3 region: CASSVWGQGNYDYTF. In nucleotides, the CDR3 is TGTGCCAGCAGCGTGTGGGGACAGGGGAACTATGACTACACCTTC.

The sample holds a few counts of this clonotype. One base away lies a much larger clone, so this may be a sequencing read error. The rearrangement links TRBV7-2 to TRBJ2-5; D unclear. V was pared by 1 base and J by 11 bases, with 11 bases between. The CDR3 consists of 12 residues. The germline V gene has CDR1 SGHTA and CDR2 FQGNSA. The CDR3 spells CASSLGLEGQYF. CDR3 DNA: TGTGCCAGCAGCTTAGGGCTAGAAGGGCAGTACTTC.

This clonotype occurred many times. The chain uses TRBV29-1 and TRBJ2-5; the D gene is possibly TRBD1 (6 bases). V was shortened by 4 bases and J by 0 bases, with 12 bases between the two germline ends. This CDR3 region has 14 residues. CDR1 SQVTM and CDR2 ANQGSEA come from the germline V gene. The CDR3 loop is CSVASGTYQETQYF. In DNA, the CDR3 is TGCAGCGTTGCCTCCGGGACATACCAAGAGACCCAGTACTTC.

This clonotype was detected ten times or more. The chain employs TRBV27 and TRBJ1-2; the D gene is possibly TRBD1 (5 bases). Germline assignment: CDR1 MNHEY and CDR2 SMNVEV (reference sequence). The CDR3 is made up of 15 amino acids. Between the trimmed V and J ends, which lost 4 bases and 6 bases, there was a span of 18 bases. The CDR3 DNA reads as TGTGCCAGCAGTTCAATACAGGAACGGTTCAATGGCTACACCTTC. Encoded protein: CASSSIQERFNGYTF.

This clonotype was counted ten times or more. A much larger clone lies one base from this, so it may be a read error. The chain employs TRBV29-1 and TRBJ2-1, with 10 bases matching TRBD2. The CDR3 loop spans 14 amino acids. The germline CDR1 and CDR2 sequences are SQVTM and ANQGSEA. Losses at the gene ends were 7 bases for V and 8 bases for J; bases not matched to a gene: 11. The CDR3 DNA is TGCAGCGGCCAGCGGGGGGGCCGTAGCGATGAGCAGTTCTTC. This sequence encodes CSGQRGGRSDEQFF.

J is TRBJ2-3 and V is TRBV5-1; a weak D match, TRBD1 (5 bases). CDR3 length: 16 residues. Per the germline V gene, CDR1 is SGHRS and CDR2 is YFSETQ. Between the trimmed V and J ends, which lost 3 bases and 2 bases, there was a span of 16 bases. The CDR3 region has the DNA TGCGCCAGCAGCTCAGACAGTCACTACTTCACAGATACGCAGTATTTT. This gives the protein CASSSDSHYFTDTQYF.

Comment on this clonotype: This sequence may be a read error, since a much larger clone differs from it by one base. J is TRBJ2-1 and V is TRBV10-3, with 11 bases lining up with TRBD2. The end of the DNA is better explained by TRBJ2-7, so the J call may be wrong. The germline V gene has CDR1 ENHRY and CDR2 SYGVKD. CDR3 length equals 17 residues. The CDR3 region is CAISDRGTSGSYNEQYF. The CDR3, as DNA: TGTGCCATCAGTGATCGGGGGACTAGCGGCTCCTACAATGAGCAGTACTTC.

There are many counts of this clonotype. The chain uses TRBV5-6 and TRBJ1-2, with D perhaps TRBD1 (5 bases). The length of the CDR3 is 14 residues. V dropped 2 bases and J dropped 2 bases, with 10 bases sitting between them. Germline CDR1 is SGHDT and CDR2 is YYEEEE. The CDR3 bases are TGTGCCAGCAGCTTTCCGGGGGAGAACTATGGCTACACCTTC. Translated, it gives CASSFPGENYGYTF. Filled out from reference TRBV5-6 and TRBJ1-2, the complete variable domain reads DAGVTQSPTHLIKTRGQQVTLRCSPKSGHDTVSWYQQALGQGPQFIFQYYEEEERQRGNFPDRFSGHQFPNYSSELNVNALLLGDSALYLCASSFPGENYGYTFGSGTRLTVV.

Notes on this clonotype: A much larger clone sits a single nucleotide away, making a read error possible. This chain connects TRBV6-2 or TRBV6-3 to TRBJ2-5, with unresolved D. This CDR3 is 13 amino acids long. Trimming removed 6 bases at V and 1 base at J, with 9 bases between. Germline V gives CDR1 MNHEY, CDR2 SVGEGT. CDR3 amino acids: CASRYASQETQYF. The CDR3 DNA is TGTGCCAGCAGGTACGCCTCCCAAGAGACCCAGTACTTC.

Details on this clonotype: A clone one base away is much larger, so this may be a read error. J is TRBJ2-3 and V is TRBV12-3 or TRBV12-4; TRBD1 might be the D (6 bases). The length of the CDR3 is 15 residues. V was clipped by 6 bases and J by 2 bases, with 15 bases between them. CDR3: CASRYRQGITDTQYF. In DNA form, the CDR3 reads TGTGCCAGCAGATACAGGCAGGGGATCACAGATACGCAGTATTTT.

This clonotype occurred a few times. A much larger clone lies one base from this, so it may be a read error. The rearrangement uses TRBV12-3 or TRBV12-4 and TRBJ1-1; tentatively, D is TRBD1 (5 bases). The CDR3 consists of 12 residues. The CDR3 coding sequence is TGTACCAGCAGGGTATTGGACACTGAAGCTTTCTTT. Residues: CTSRVLDTEAFF.

A note on this clonotype: This may be a read error, as it is one base from a much larger clone. The chain is built from TRBV4-3 and TRBJ1-2; TRBD1 is a possible D gene (5 bases). Germline V gene data show CDR1 as LGHNA and CDR2 as YSLEER. The V end lost 7 bases, the J end lost 4 bases, and 16 bases lay between the germline ends. The CDR3 extends over 14 amino acids. CDR3 nucleotide sequence: TGCGCCAGCACCCCGAGGGCAGGGAGCTATGGCTACACCTTC. As protein: CASTPRAGSYGYTF.

Details on this clonotype: Just one base apart from a much larger clone, this may be a read error. The chain is built from TRBV29-1 and TRBJ2-1, with D perhaps matching TRBD1 or TRBD2 (7 bases each). This CDR3 has 14 residues. Germline-derived CDR1 and CDR2 are SQVTM and ANQGSEA. CDR3 sequence reads: CNVFAGGVVNEQFF. The DNA for the CDR3 is TGCAACGTTTTTGCAGGGGGGGTCGTTAATGAGCAGTTCTTC.

Regarding this clonotype: A much larger clone sits a single nucleotide away, making a read error possible. The rearrangement uses TRBV7-2 and TRBJ2-5; D call uncertain. This CDR3 has 14 amino acids. In germline, CDR1 is SGHTA, CDR2 FQGNSA. The CDR3 DNA sequence: TGTGCCAGCAGCCCCAGCTCGGCACAAGGGACCCAGTACTTC. Translation gives CASSPSSAQGTQYF. Full variable domain (missing parts from reference TRBV7-2 and TRBJ2-5): GAGVSQSPSNKVTEKGKDVELRCDPISGHTALYWYRQSLGQGLEFLIYFQGNSAPDKSGLPSDRFSAERTGGSVSTLTIQRTQQEDSAVYLCASSPSSAQGTQYFGPGTRLLVL.

This rearrangement joins TRBV20-1 to TRBJ1-1, with unresolved D. CDR3 size: 15 residues. The V end was cut by 0 bases, the J end by 4 bases, with 15 bases between. Looked up from germline, CDR1 is DFQATT and CDR2 is SNEGSKA (reference sequence). The CDR3 sequence is CSARDQTTGGTEAFF. As DNA, the CDR3 is TGCAGTGCTAGAGATCAGACTACCGGCGGCACTGAAGCTTTCTTT.

The table lists this clonotype with many counts. V gene TRBV5-6 combines with J gene TRBJ1-2; a weak D match, TRBD1 (6 bases). The CDR3 consists of 15 residues. Germline CDR1 reads SGHDT; CDR2 reads YYEEEE. The V end was cut by 2 bases, the J end by 3 bases, with 14 bases between. The CDR3 nucleotides read TGTGCCAGCAGCTTTTCTGAGACAGGTTACTATGGCTACACCTTC. Its translation is CASSFSETGYYGYTF.